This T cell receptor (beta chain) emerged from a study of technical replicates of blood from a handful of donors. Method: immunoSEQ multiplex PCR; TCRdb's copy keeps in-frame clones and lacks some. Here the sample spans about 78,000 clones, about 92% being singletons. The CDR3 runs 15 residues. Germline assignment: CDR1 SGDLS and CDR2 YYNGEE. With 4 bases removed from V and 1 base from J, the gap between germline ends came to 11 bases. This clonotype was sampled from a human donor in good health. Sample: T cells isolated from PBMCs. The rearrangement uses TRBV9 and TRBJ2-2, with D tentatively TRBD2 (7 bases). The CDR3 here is CASSSGEGNTGELFF. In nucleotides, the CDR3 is TGTGCCAGCAGCTCAGGGGAGGGGAACACCGGGGAGCTGTTTTTT.